Shown below are 9 T cell receptor beta chains from a single sample sequenced in a study of blood T cells in healthy people across ages. A sample-barcoded 5' primer and a J-beta primer mix were used in a second PCR of roughly 7 to 11 cycles. TCRdb redid the calling of the 5' RACE reads with MiXCR, one entry per CDR3 protein. The sample shows some 1 million distinct CDR3 sequences, 40% to 45% of them seen only once. The source material was blood. These receptors were obtained from a woman aged 55-69 years in good health.

In DNA form, the CDR3 reads TGTGCCAGCAGTTATGACGTCCTCTCCAGCACAGATACGCAGTATTTT. Amino acid sequence: CASSYDVLSSTDTQYF. The V call is TRBV6-2 or TRBV6-3, the J call TRBJ2-3; D is undetermined. Germline V lookup: CDR1 MNHEY, CDR2 SVGEGT. Trimming cost V 3 bases and J 0 bases, with 13 bases left between them. This CDR3 has 16 residues.

CDR3 coding DNA: TGTGCCAGCAGCCCCTCCGGGACCCTCTACAATGAGCAGTTCTTC. It encodes CASSPSGTLYNEQFF. This chain links TRBV4-2 with TRBJ2-1; perhaps D is TRBD1 or TRBD2 (5 bases each). With 4 bases removed from V and 3 bases from J, the gap between germline ends came to 13 bases. Per germline, CDR1 LGHNA and CDR2 YNFKEQ. The CDR3 loop spans 15 amino acids.

This clonotype was seen a handful of times. The chain recombines TRBV10-3 with TRBJ2-7, with 13 bases aligning to TRBD2. The CDR3 loop spans 17 amino acids. V shed 3 bases and J 1 base; nucleotides not matched to a gene: 6. Germline V lookup: CDR1 ENHRY, CDR2 SYGVKD. The DNA of the CDR3 is TGTGCCATCAGTGATCCGTTGACTAGCGGGAGGTCCTACGAGCAGTACTTC. Protein: CAISDPLTSGRSYEQYF.

The rearrangement uses TRBV15 and TRBJ2-3; D ambiguous. With 0 bases removed from V and 7 bases from J, the gap between germline ends came to 8 bases. The CDR3 sequence is 13 residues long. CDR1 LNHNV and CDR2 YYDKDF come from the germline V gene (reference sequence). For the CDR3, the DNA is TGTGCCACCAGCAGAGATCTCGCTAATACGCAGTATTTT. Amino acid sequence: CATSRDLANTQYF.

This clonotype was counted only a few times. The rearrangement joins TRBV20-1 to TRBJ2-5; 7 positions match TRBD2. The trim removed 4 bases at V and 11 bases at J, leaving 16 bases unmatched. The germline CDR1 and CDR2 sequences are DFQATT and SNEGSKA (reference sequence). The length of the CDR3 is 14 residues. In DNA form, the CDR3 reads TGCAGTGCTAACCCCACCGCGGGAGTGGAGGAGCAGTACTTC. This encodes CSANPTAGVEEQYF.

This clonotype was seen repeatedly, ten times or more. V gene TRBV29-1 combines with J gene TRBJ2-7; D gene unclear. V was clipped by 4 bases and J by 2 bases, with 18 bases between them. Germline CDR1 and CDR2: SQVTM and ANQGSEA. The CDR3 has 15 residues. CDR3 region: CSVGHRALGPYEQYF. The CDR3 nucleotides read TGCAGCGTTGGTCACCGGGCCTTAGGGCCCTACGAGCAGTACTTC.

The V call is TRBV20-1, the J call TRBJ2-3, with 9 bases fitting TRBD1. After removal of 3 bases from V and 5 bases from J, the junction contained 9 bases not matched to a gene. The CDR3 contains 15 residues. Per the germline V gene, CDR1 is DFQATT and CDR2 is SNEGSKA (reference sequence). CDR3 DNA: TGCAGTGCTAGCGGAACAGGGGGCAGCGTAGATACGCAGTATTTT. It specifies CSASGTGGSVDTQYF.

The sample holds a few counts of this clonotype. This rearrangement joins TRBV27 to TRBJ1-2; D ambiguous. The CDR3 extends over 12 amino acids. Germline V gene lookup returns CDR1 MNHEY and CDR2 SMNVEV (reference sequence). Trimming stripped 6 bases from V and 6 bases from J, with 11 bases between. The CDR3 here is CASRARVDGYTF. The CDR3 DNA is TGTGCCAGCAGAGCCAGAGTGGATGGCTACACCTTC.

This clonotype was detected only a few times. This chain links TRBV6-1 with TRBJ1-4; a weak D match, TRBD1 (6 bases). Germline loops: CDR1 MNHNS, CDR2 SASEGT. Trimming took 6 bases from V and 3 from J, leaving 14 bases between them. This CDR3 contains 15 residues. The CDR3 nucleotides are TGTGCCAGCAGCAGGGGAACAGGACCTAATGAAAAACTGTTTTTT. As protein: CASSRGTGPNEKLFF.